A selection of T cell receptor beta chains follows, all from one sample in a study of blood T cells in healthy people across ages. Using its own MiXCR run on the 5' RACE reads, TCRdb lists one record per CDR3 protein. The sample records some 1.4 million distinct CDR3 sequences, roughly 40% being singletons. The sequencing sample was made of blood. Every receptor here comes from a woman aged 18-29 years in good health. CDR3s include the opening cysteine and the closing phenylalanine or tryptophan. The D gene is left open where the match is weak. The size of a clone is reported for some rows only, either as once, few or many, or as a class for expanded clones.

clone size: many; V gene: TRBV6-1; J gene: TRBJ2-7; D gene: -; CDR3 length: 12; CDR3 protein: CASSDRFYEQYF; CDR3 DNA: TGTGCCAGCAGTGATCGGTTCTACGAGCAGTACTTC
clone size: -; V gene: TRBV20-1; J gene: TRBJ2-5; D gene: TRBD2; CDR3 length: 14; CDR3 protein: CSHIAGKTQETQYF; CDR3 DNA: TGCAGCCATATAGCGGGCAAAACTCAAGAGACCCAGTACTTC
clone size: once; V gene: TRBV3-1; J gene: TRBJ2-7; D gene: TRBD2; CDR3 length: 15; CDR3 protein: CASSPTSNSGYEQYF; CDR3 DNA: TGTGCCAGCAGCCCGACTAGCAACTCAGGGTACGAGCAGTACTTC
clone size: -; V gene: TRBV20-1; J gene: TRBJ1-2; D gene: TRBD1; CDR3 length: 14; CDR3 protein: CSARDRRQGAGYTF; CDR3 DNA: TGCAGTGCTAGAGATCGGAGACAGGGGGCCGGCTACACCTTC
clone size: -; V gene: TRBV20-1; J gene: TRBJ2-5; D gene: -; CDR3 length: 11; CDR3 protein: CRAREYNEQYF; CDR3 DNA: TGCAGGGCTAGAGAATACAATGAGCAGTACTTC
clone size: -; V gene: TRBV29-1; J gene: TRBJ2-7; D gene: TRBD2; CDR3 length: 11; CDR3 protein: CSGGGSYEQYF; CDR3 DNA: TGCAGCGGGGGGGGGTCCTACGAGCAGTACTTC
clone size: -; V gene: TRBV3-1; J gene: TRBJ2-1; D gene: -; CDR3 length: 13; CDR3 protein: CASSQDYGNEQFF; CDR3 DNA: TGTGCCAGCAGCCAAGATTACGGAAATGAGCAGTTCTTC
clone size: many; V gene: TRBV10-3; J gene: TRBJ2-3; D gene: -; CDR3 length: 12; CDR3 protein: CAARTISDTQYF; CDR3 DNA: TGTGCCGCCCGGACTATCTCAGATACGCAGTATTTT
clone size: -; V gene: TRBV29-1; J gene: TRBJ2-3; D gene: -; CDR3 length: 13; CDR3 protein: CSVTGTSTDTQYF; CDR3 DNA: TGCAGCGTAACCGGGACAAGCACAGATACGCAGTATTTT
clone size: -; V gene: TRBV6-5; J gene: TRBJ2-5; D gene: -; CDR3 length: 14; CDR3 protein: CASSTGQGGLEQYF; CDR3 DNA: TGTGCCAGCAGTACCGGCCAAGGGGGACTTGAGCAGTACTTC
clone size: many; V gene: TRBV29-1; J gene: TRBJ2-1; D gene: -; CDR3 length: 10; CDR3 protein: CSAGNNEQFF; CDR3 DNA: TGCAGCGCCGGGAACAATGAGCAGTTCTTC
clone size: few; V gene: TRBV11-2; J gene: TRBJ2-7; D gene: -; CDR3 length: 16; CDR3 protein: CASSLIMATGEYEQYF; CDR3 DNA: TGTGCCAGCAGCTTAATTATGGCGACAGGCGAATACGAGCAGTACTTC
clone size: -; V gene: TRBV3-1; J gene: TRBJ1-5; D gene: -; CDR3 length: 13; CDR3 protein: CASSFLGYQPQHF; CDR3 DNA: TGTGCCAGCAGCTTCCTCGGCTATCAGCCCCAGCATTTT
clone size: -; V gene: TRBV4-1; J gene: TRBJ1-2; D gene: -; CDR3 length: 13; CDR3 protein: CASSQVDGYGYTF; CDR3 DNA: TGCGCCAGCAGCCAAGTTGACGGCTATGGCTACACCTTC
clone size: few; V gene: TRBV29-1; J gene: TRBJ1-1; D gene: -; CDR3 length: 18; CDR3 protein: CSGGVRRTGGGTDTEAFF; CDR3 DNA: TGCAGCGGTGGGGTTCGACGGACGGGCGGGGGGACGGACACTGAAGCTTTCTTT
clone size: -; V gene: TRBV12-3/TRBV12-4; J gene: TRBJ2-5; D gene: -; CDR3 length: 13; CDR3 protein: CASSPAPQETQYF; CDR3 DNA: TGTGCCAGCAGCCCCGCTCCGCAAGAGACCCAGTACTTC
clone size: once; V gene: TRBV5-1; J gene: TRBJ2-7; D gene: -; CDR3 length: 17; CDR3 protein: CASSSPGRAGGLYEQYF; CDR3 DNA: TGCGCCAGCAGCTCACCCGGTCGGGCAGGCGGGTTATACGAGCAGTACTTC
clone size: few; V gene: TRBV14; J gene: TRBJ1-1; D gene: -; CDR3 length: 13; CDR3 protein: CASSQEGWSEAFF; CDR3 DNA: TGTGCCAGCAGCCAAGAAGGCTGGTCTGAAGCTTTCTTT
clone size: -; V gene: TRBV11-2; J gene: TRBJ2-1; D gene: -; CDR3 length: 16; CDR3 protein: CASSLLGGHSYNEQFF; CDR3 DNA: TGTGCCAGCAGCTTATTGGGGGGCCACTCCTACAATGAGCAGTTCTTC
clone size: -; V gene: TRBV20-1; J gene: TRBJ2-5; D gene: TRBD2; CDR3 length: 15; CDR3 protein: CSARNDGGASKTQYF; CDR3 DNA: TGCAGTGCTAGAAATGACGGGGGGGCTTCAAAGACCCAGTACTTC
clone size: once; V gene: TRBV4-1; J gene: TRBJ2-7; D gene: -; CDR3 length: 14; CDR3 protein: CASNQETSSYEQYF; CDR3 DNA: TGCGCCAGCAACCAGGAGACGAGCTCCTACGAGCAGTACTTC
clone size: -; V gene: TRBV9; J gene: TRBJ2-3; D gene: TRBD2; CDR3 length: 14; CDR3 protein: CANSVSGGANTQYF; CDR3 DNA: TGTGCCAACAGCGTATCCGGGGGGGCGAATACGCAGTATTTT
clone size: few; V gene: TRBV12-3/TRBV12-4; J gene: TRBJ2-3; D gene: TRBD2; CDR3 length: 15; CDR3 protein: CASRPVSGGTDTQYF; CDR3 DNA: TGTGCCAGCAGGCCGGTCAGCGGGGGCACAGATACGCAGTATTTT
clone size: few; V gene: TRBV11-2; J gene: TRBJ1-2; D gene: -; CDR3 length: 13; CDR3 protein: CASSSSGAYGYTF; CDR3 DNA: TGTGCCAGCAGCTCGTCGGGAGCCTATGGCTACACCTTC
clone size: -; V gene: TRBV19; J gene: TRBJ2-2; D gene: -; CDR3 length: 15; CDR3 protein: CASSIRTANTGELFF; CDR3 DNA: TGTGCCAGTAGTATCAGGACAGCGAACACCGGGGAGCTGTTTTTT
clone size: few; V gene: TRBV5-1; J gene: TRBJ2-7; D gene: TRBD2; CDR3 length: 16; CDR3 protein: CASRKGLASTFYEQYF; CDR3 DNA: TGCGCCAGCAGGAAGGGACTAGCCTCCACGTTCTACGAGCAGTACTTC
clone size: many; V gene: TRBV12-3/TRBV12-4; J gene: TRBJ1-6; D gene: TRBD1; CDR3 length: 20; CDR3 protein: CASSLRVSDRVGSKGSPLHF; CDR3 DNA: TGTGCCAGCAGTTTAAGGGTCTCGGACAGGGTCGGATCAAAGGGATCACCCCTCCACTTT